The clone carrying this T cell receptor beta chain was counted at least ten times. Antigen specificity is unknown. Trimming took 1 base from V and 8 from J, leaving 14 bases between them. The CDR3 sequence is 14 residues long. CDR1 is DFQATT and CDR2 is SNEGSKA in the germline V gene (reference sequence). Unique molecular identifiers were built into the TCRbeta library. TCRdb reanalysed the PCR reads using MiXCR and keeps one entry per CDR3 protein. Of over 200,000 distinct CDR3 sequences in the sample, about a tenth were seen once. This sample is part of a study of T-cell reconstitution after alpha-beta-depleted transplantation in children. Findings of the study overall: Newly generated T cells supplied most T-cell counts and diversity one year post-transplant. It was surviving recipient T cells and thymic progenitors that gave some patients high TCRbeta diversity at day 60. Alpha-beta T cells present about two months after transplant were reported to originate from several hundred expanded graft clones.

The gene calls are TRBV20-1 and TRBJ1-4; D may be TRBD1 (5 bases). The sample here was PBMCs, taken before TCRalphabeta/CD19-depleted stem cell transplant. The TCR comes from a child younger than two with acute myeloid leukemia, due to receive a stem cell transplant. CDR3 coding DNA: TGCAGTGCTAGAGGACGGGACCCGAGAGAAAAACTGTTTTTT. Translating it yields CSARGRDPREKLFF.